This T cell receptor (beta chain) originates from a study of blood T cells in healthy people across ages. V was shortened by 1 base and J by 0 bases, with 11 bases between the two germline ends. The CDR3 totals 15 residues. In germline, CDR1 is DFQATT, CDR2 SNEGSKA (reference sequence). This clonotype was detected a few times. Peripheral blood samples of roughly 9.9 milliliters were drawn from each donor. PBMCs, at least 6 million per sample, were isolated. Extraction of total RNA produced a minimum of 5 micrograms from each sample. The second PCR ran about 6 to 11 cycles with a sample-barcoded 5' primer and J-beta primers. Per sample, CDR3-containing paired-end reads numbered at least 2.5 million. TCRdb re-called the 5' RACE reads through MiXCR, storing one row per CDR3 protein. The sample includes about a million distinct CDR3 sequences, roughly two fifths seen only once; the top ten take about an eighth.

Sequencing input: blood. The rearrangement links TRBV20-1 to TRBJ2-3; no clear D. This clonotype was sampled from a man aged 18 to 30 in good health. As DNA, the CDR3 is TGCAGTGCTAGAGTTGGGCAGAGAAGCACAGATACGCAGTATTTT. Translation gives CSARVGQRSTDTQYF.